This TCR beta chain stems from a study of cytomegalovirus exposure and HLA in healthy donors. The PCR ran on 60 Vbeta and 13 Jbeta primers. Some clones are missing from TCRdb's copy, which holds only in-frame ones; the method was immunoSEQ multiplex PCR. The sample consists of about 140,000 clones, roughly 60% of them appearing once. V lost 5 bases and J lost 0, with 14 bases in between. The CDR3 is 16 amino acids. CDR1 and CDR2 (germline): MNHEY, SMNVEV (reference sequence). On this clone itself: What it binds is unknown.

Study-wide findings and caveats: Roughly even sequencing depth across donors was the assumption behind the presence/absence analyses.

The receptor's source is a woman between 40 and 50 years old in good health and CMV-seronegative. The chain couples TRBV27 to TRBJ1-5; TRBD1 might be the D (6 bases). Source material: PBMCs. The CDR3 protein is CASSHHYRASNQPQHF. In nucleotides, the CDR3 is TGTGCCAGCAGTCACCATTACAGGGCTAGCAATCAGCCCCAGCATTTT.